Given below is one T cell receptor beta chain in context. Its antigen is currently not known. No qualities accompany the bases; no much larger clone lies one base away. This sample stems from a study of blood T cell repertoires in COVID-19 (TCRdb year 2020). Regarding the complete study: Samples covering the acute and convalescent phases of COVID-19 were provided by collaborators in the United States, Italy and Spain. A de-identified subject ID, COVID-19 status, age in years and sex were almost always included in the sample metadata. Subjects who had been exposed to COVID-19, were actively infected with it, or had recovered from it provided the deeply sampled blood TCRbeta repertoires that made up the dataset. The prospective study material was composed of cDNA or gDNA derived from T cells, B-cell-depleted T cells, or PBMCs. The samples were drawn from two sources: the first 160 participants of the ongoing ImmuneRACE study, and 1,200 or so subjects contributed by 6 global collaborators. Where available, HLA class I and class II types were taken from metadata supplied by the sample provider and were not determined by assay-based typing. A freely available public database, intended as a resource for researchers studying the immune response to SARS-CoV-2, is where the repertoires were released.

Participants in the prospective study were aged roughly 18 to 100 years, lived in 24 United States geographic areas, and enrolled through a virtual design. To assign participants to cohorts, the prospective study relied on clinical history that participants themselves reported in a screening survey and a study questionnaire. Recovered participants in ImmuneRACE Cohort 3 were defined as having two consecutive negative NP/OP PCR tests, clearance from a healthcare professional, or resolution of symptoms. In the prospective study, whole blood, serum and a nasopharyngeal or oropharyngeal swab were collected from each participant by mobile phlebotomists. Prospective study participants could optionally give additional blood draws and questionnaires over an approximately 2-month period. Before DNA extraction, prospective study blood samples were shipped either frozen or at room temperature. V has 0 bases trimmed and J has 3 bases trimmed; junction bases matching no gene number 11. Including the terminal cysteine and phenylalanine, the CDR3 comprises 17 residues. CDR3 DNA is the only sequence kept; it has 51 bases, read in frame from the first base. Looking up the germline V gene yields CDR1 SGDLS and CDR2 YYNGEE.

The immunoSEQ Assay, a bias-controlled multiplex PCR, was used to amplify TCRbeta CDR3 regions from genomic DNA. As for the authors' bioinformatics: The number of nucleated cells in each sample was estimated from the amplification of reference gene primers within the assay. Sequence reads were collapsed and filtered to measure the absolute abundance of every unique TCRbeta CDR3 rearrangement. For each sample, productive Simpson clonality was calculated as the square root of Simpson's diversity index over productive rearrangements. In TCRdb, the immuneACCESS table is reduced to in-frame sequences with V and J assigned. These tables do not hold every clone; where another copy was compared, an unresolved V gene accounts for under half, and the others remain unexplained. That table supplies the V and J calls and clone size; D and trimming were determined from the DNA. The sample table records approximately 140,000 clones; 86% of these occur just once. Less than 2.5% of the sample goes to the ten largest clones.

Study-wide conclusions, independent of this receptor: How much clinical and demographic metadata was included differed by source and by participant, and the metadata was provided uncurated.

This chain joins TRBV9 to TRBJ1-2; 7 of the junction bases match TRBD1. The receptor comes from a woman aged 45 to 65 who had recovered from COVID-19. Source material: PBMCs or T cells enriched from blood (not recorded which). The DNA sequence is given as TGTGCCAGCAGCGTAGGAGTGGAGGGGGCGACATACTATGGCTACACCTTC. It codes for CASSVGVEGATYYGYTF.